Presented here are 24 T cell receptor beta chains from one specimen sequenced in a study of T cell responses to AZD1222 COVID-19 vaccine. Measured with immunoSEQ multiplex PCR; TCRdb has only the in-frame clones, and not every one. The sample holds tens of thousands of clones; approximately 85% are singletons and the top ten take about 3%. Source: peripheral blood, taken 28 days after the second AZD1222 dose. Every receptor here comes from an adult who received the AZD1222 COVID-19 vaccine.

The V and J genes are TRBV19 and TRBJ1-1; D call uncertain. Trimming took off 5 bases at V and 0 bases at J, with 7 bases between the two ends. CDR1 is LNHDA, CDR2 SQIVND, per germline (reference sequence). The CDR3 is made up of 13 amino acids. The CDR3 protein is CASSENMNTEAFF. In DNA, the CDR3 is TGTGCCAGTAGTGAGAATATGAACACTGAAGCTTTCTTT.

This clone has more than one count but fewer than ten. The chain carries TRBV7-2 and TRBJ1-1, with D perhaps TRBD1 (6 bases). The V end was cut by 5 bases, the J end by 1 base, with 11 bases between. The CDR3 runs 14 residues. Germline V gene lookup returns CDR1 SGHTA and CDR2 FQGNSA. The CDR3 region is CASSRGQSNTEAFF. The CDR3 DNA is TGTGCCAGCAGCCGGGGACAATCGAACACTGAAGCTTTCTTT.

CDR3 sequence: CATPVPSSTDTQYF. CDR3 DNA sequence: TGTGCCACCCCTGTCCCCTCTAGCACAGATACGCAGTATTTT. This rearrangement joins TRBV24-1 to TRBJ2-3; D is undetermined. The CDR3 has 14 amino acids. Germline CDR1 KGHDR, CDR2 SFDVKD. V gave up 9 bases and J gave up 0 bases, with 12 bases separating them.

The V and J genes are TRBV28 and TRBJ2-7, with 7 bases aligning to TRBD2. J was trimmed by 2 bases and V by 8 bases; bases with no gene match: 9. There are 14 residues in the CDR3. Germline V gene sequence: CDR1 MDHEN, CDR2 SYDVKM. The CDR3 coding sequence is TGTGCCAGCGGACGGGGAGGGGACCCCTACGAGCAGTACTTC. As protein: CASGRGGDPYEQYF. The whole variable domain, remainder taken from reference TRBV28 and TRBJ2-7, is DVKVTQSSRYLVKRTGEKVFLECVQDMDHENMFWYRQDPGLGLRLIYFSYDVKMKEKGDIPEGYSVSREKKERFSLILESASTNQTSMYLCASGRGGDPYEQYFGPGTRLTVT.

This clone was seen a single time. The chain carries TRBV3-1 (or the pseudogene TRBV3-2) and TRBJ2-3; either TRBD1 or TRBD2 may fit D (6 bases each). Trimming stripped 0 bases from V and 4 bases from J, with 17 bases between. CDR1 and CDR2 (germline): LGHDT, YNNKEL (reference sequence). CDR3 size: 17 residues. CDR3 in amino acids: CASSQDRRGDHADTQYF. The CDR3 coding sequence is TGTGCCAGCAGCCAAGACCGGAGGGGGGACCACGCAGATACGCAGTATTTT.

This chain links TRBV19 with TRBJ2-4, with 7 bases lining up with TRBD2. Trimming at V came to 3 bases and at J to 7 bases, leaving 9 bases not matched to a gene. Germline V gives CDR1 LNHDA, CDR2 SQIVND (reference sequence). The CDR3 is made up of 15 amino acids. CDR3 sequence (DNA): TGTGCCAGTAGTATCTTGCGGGAGAAGGGGAACATTCAGTACTTC. It codes for CASSILREKGNIQYF.

The chain joins TRBV5-1 to TRBJ1-1; no clear D gene. Germline V gives CDR1 SGHRS, CDR2 YFSETQ. The CDR3 covers 12 residues. V dropped 5 bases and J dropped 5 bases, with 10 bases sitting between them. The DNA for the CDR3 is TGCGCCAGCAGGTTCTCCGGTACTGAAGCTTTCTTT. Translation: CASRFSGTEAFF. The full variable domain, with the rest looked up from reference TRBV5-1 and TRBJ1-1, is KAGVTQTPRYLIKTRGQQVTLSCSPISGHRSVSWYQQTPGQGLQFLFEYFSETQRNKGNFPGRFSGRQFSNSRSEMNVSTLELGDSALYLCASRFSGTEAFFGQGTRLTVV.

The gene calls are TRBV5-8 and TRBJ1-6, with 8 bases that match TRBD1. Germline CDR1 and CDR2: SGHTS and YDEGEE. The CDR3 is 16 amino acids. V gave up 5 bases and J gave up 7 bases; unmatched junction bases: 11. The chain's CDR3 is CASSYKRTGWNSPLHF. In DNA form, the CDR3 reads TGTGCCAGCAGTTATAAGCGGACAGGGTGGAATTCACCCCTCCACTTT. Full variable domain (rest looked up from reference TRBV5-8 and TRBJ1-6): EAGVTQSPTHLIKTRGQQATLRCSPISGHTSVYWYQQALGLGLQFLLWYDEGEERNRGNFPPRFSGRQFPNYSSELNVNALELEDSALYLCASSYKRTGWNSPLHFGNGTRLTVT.

V is TRBV5-5 and J is TRBJ1-1; 10 bases are a match to TRBD1. The CDR3 length is 19 residues. The germline V gene encodes CDR1 SGHKS and CDR2 YYEKEE (reference sequence). With 0 bases clipped from V and 5 bases from J, the junction kept 16 bases outside the gene matches. In DNA, the CDR3 is TGTGCCAGCAGCTTGGCTCCGACAGGGGGCGTCGGATCGGGAACTGAAGCTTTCTTT. Translated: CASSLAPTGGVGSGTEAFF.

The chain recombines TRBV11-1 with TRBJ2-2; TRBD1 matches 10 bases. The CDR3 is 15 amino acids. In germline, CDR1 is SGHAT, CDR2 FQDESV (reference sequence). J gave up 7 bases and V 5 bases, and 7 bases lay outside the gene matches. CDR3 loop: CASSHRQGANGELFF. The CDR3, as DNA: TGTGCCAGCAGCCACCGACAGGGGGCGAACGGGGAGCTGTTTTTT.

The V call is TRBV5-1, the J call TRBJ1-4, with a weak D call TRBD1 (5 bases). Germline loops: CDR1 SGHRS, CDR2 YFSETQ. The CDR3 has 15 residues. Trimming left V 2 bases short and J 6 bases short, with 14 bases between. The CDR3 region is CASSLTGYRDEKLFF. DNA of the CDR3: TGCGCCAGCAGCTTAACAGGCTACCGGGATGAAAAACTGTTTTTT.

V gene TRBV27 combines with J gene TRBJ1-6; no definite D call. Germline CDR1 is MNHEY and CDR2 is SMNVEV (reference sequence). V lost 1 base and J 3 bases, leaving 7 bases between the germline ends. The CDR3 contains 15 residues. The CDR3: CASSLLSYYNSPLHF. The CDR3 DNA reads TGTGCCAGCAGTTTATTATCTTACTATAATTCACCCCTCCACTTT.

This sequence joins TRBV19 and TRBJ2-7; a weak D match, TRBD1 (6 bases). Germline V CDR1 and CDR2: LNHDA, SQIVND (reference sequence). The CDR3 loop spans 14 amino acids. The germline V and J ends were trimmed by 5 bases and 0 bases, with 11 bases remaining between them. The CDR3 DNA sequence: TGTGCCAGTAGTCCACGGACAGACTCCTACGAGCAGTACTTC. This translates into CASSPRTDSYEQYF.

In this sample, this clone turned up once. The chain recombines TRBV2 with TRBJ1-2; D unresolved. From germline, CDR1 is SNHLY and CDR2 FYNNEI. V was shortened by 3 bases and J by 3 bases, with 11 bases between the two germline ends. The CDR3 totals 14 residues. CDR3 region: CASSDGSADYGYTF. The CDR3 bases are TGTGCCAGCAGTGACGGTTCCGCCGACTATGGCTACACCTTC.

The V gene is TRBV7-8, the J gene TRBJ2-7; D is unclear. Trimming removed 4 bases from V and 7 bases from J, with 8 bases in between. Germline V lookup: CDR1 SGHVS, CDR2 FQNEAQ. The CDR3 spans 11 residues. The DNA for the CDR3 is TGTGCCAGCAGCTATATGGGGGAGCAGTACTTC. Translating it yields CASSYMGEQYF.

This chain links TRBV24-1 with TRBJ2-7; D possibly matches TRBD1 or TRBD2 (5 bases each). CDR3 length equals 14 residues. Germline lookup yields CDR1 KGHDR and CDR2 SFDVKD. With 4 bases removed from V and 2 bases from J, the gap between germline ends came to 11 bases. The CDR3 is CATSEPGPPYEQYF. The CDR3 DNA sequence: TGTGCCACCAGTGAACCGGGACCCCCCTACGAGCAGTACTTC.

This rearrangement joins TRBV6-2 or TRBV6-3 to TRBJ2-2; D might be TRBD1 (6 bases). The CDR3 totals 13 residues. Germline V CDR1 and CDR2: MNHEY, SVGEGT. With 4 bases removed from V and 7 bases from J, the gap between germline ends came to 10 bases. The CDR3 sequence is CASSWTAGGELFF. The CDR3 coding sequence is TGTGCCAGCAGTTGGACAGCAGGCGGGGAGCTGTTTTTT.

This clone was seen more than once but under ten times. V and J are TRBV7-8 and TRBJ1-2; a possible D gene is TRBD1 (6 bases). The CDR3 runs 14 residues. From germline, CDR1 is SGHVS and CDR2 FQNEAQ. V was pared by 4 bases and J by 10 bases, with 19 bases between. CDR3 nucleotide sequence: TGTGCCAGCAGCTATACGACAGGAGAAAATGCCTACACCTTC. Its translation: CASSYTTGENAYTF.

The chain has TRBV14 and TRBJ2-7; TRBD1 or TRBD2 may be the D gene (7 bases each). Germline lookup yields CDR1 SGHDN and CDR2 FVKESK. This CDR3 is built from 17 residues. The germline V and J ends were trimmed by 4 bases and 3 bases, with 22 bases remaining between them. The CDR3 nucleotides are TGTGCCAGCAGCCCAGGGGGGGCTAGCGGACTTCACTACGAGCAGTACTTC. As protein: CASSPGGASGLHYEQYF.

J is TRBJ1-1 and V is TRBV7-2; the D is unclear. V was pared by 0 bases and J by 5 bases, with 10 bases between. The CDR3 covers 14 residues. Germline V lookup: CDR1 SGHTA, CDR2 FQGNSA. DNA for the CDR3: TGTGCCAGCAGCTTAGCCGGATCGGGGACTGAAGCTTTCTTT. Its protein is CASSLAGSGTEAFF.

The chain recombines TRBV7-8 with TRBJ1-3; D not certain. The CDR3 has 13 residues. V was pared by 5 bases and J by 1 base, with 6 bases between. The V gene's germline CDR1 is SGHVS and CDR2 FQNEAQ. The CDR3 sequence is CASSGSSGNTIYF. The CDR3 DNA sequence: TGTGCCAGCAGCGGTAGTTCTGGAAACACCATATATTTT.

This chain links TRBV28 with TRBJ2-2, with D perhaps TRBD2 (6 bases). The V end lost 1 base, the J end lost 0 bases, and 12 bases lay between the germline ends. This CDR3 is built from 17 residues. Germline assignment: CDR1 MDHEN and CDR2 SYDVKM. The CDR3 bases are TGTGCCAGCAGTTTATTCGGTCGGGGGACGAACACCGGGGAGCTGTTTTTT. Amino acids: CASSLFGRGTNTGELFF. The full variable domain, its missing parts supplied by reference TRBV28 and TRBJ2-2, is DVKVTQSSRYLVKRTGEKVFLECVQDMDHENMFWYRQDPGLGLRLIYFSYDVKMKEKGDIPEGYSVSREKKERFSLILESASTNQTSMYLCASSLFGRGTNTGELFFGEGSRLTVL.

The rearrangement uses TRBV6-2 or TRBV6-3 and TRBJ2-5; D may be TRBD2 (6 bases). CDR1 and CDR2 (germline): MNHEY, SVGEGT. V lost 2 bases and J lost 5, with 12 bases in between. There are 14 residues in the CDR3. CDR3 DNA sequence: TGTGCCAGCAGTTACCGGGGAGGCGGGGAGACCCAGTACTTC. Translated: CASSYRGGGETQYF.

This sequence joins TRBV30 and TRBJ2-5; 11 bases match TRBD2. Germline V gene data show CDR1 as GTSNPN and CDR2 as SVGIG (reference sequence). V was clipped by 2 bases and J by 3 bases; unmatched bases: 5. CDR3 length: 15 residues. CDR3 coding DNA: TGTGCCTGGAGTACCGGGACTAGCGGTGAAGAGACCCAGTACTTC. Protein: CAWSTGTSGEETQYF.